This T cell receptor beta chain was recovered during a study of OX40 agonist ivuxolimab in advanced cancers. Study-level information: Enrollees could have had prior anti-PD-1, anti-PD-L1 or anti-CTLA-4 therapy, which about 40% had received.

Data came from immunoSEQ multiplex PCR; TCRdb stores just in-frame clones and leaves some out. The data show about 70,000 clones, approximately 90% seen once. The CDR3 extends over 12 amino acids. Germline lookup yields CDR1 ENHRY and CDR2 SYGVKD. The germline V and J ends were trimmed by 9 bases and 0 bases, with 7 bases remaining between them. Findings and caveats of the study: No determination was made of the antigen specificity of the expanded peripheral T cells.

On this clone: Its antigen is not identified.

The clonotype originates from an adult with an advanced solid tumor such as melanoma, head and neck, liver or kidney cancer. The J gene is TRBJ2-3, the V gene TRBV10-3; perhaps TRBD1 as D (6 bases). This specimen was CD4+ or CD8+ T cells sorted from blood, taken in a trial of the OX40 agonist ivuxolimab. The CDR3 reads CAIQGSTDTQYF. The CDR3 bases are TGTGCCATACAGGGTAGCACAGATACGCAGTATTTT.